This T cell receptor (beta chain) was identified during a study of T-cell reconstitution after alpha-beta-depleted transplantation in children listed by TCRdb under 2016. Turning to the overall study: Using TCR repertoire profiling, the study quantitatively followed how T-cell immune reconstitution unfolded in children after TCRalphabeta/CD19-depleted allogeneic hematopoietic cell transplantation. Summary of the overall study and its limitations: Over the following months the frequencies of hyperexpanded clones went down, and after one year T-cell counts and TCRbeta diversity were mostly credited to newly produced T cells. In some patients, high TCRbeta diversity at day 60 was attributed to recipient T cells and intrathymic progenitors that had survived conditioning. The apparently early alphabetaT-cell count recovery about two months after transplant was reportedly dependent on only several hundred rapidly expanded clones derived from non-depleted graft cells.

Notes on this clonotype: Its antigen is currently not known. There are no base qualities to consult, and no much larger clone falls within one base.

To prepare the library, PCR was applied. The sample was run on an Illumina HiSeq 2500. TCR libraries were prepared with molecular barcoding, using unique molecular identifiers to normalize TCRbeta repertoire quantification. TCRdb reprocessing: public reads trimmed at Q25 with fastp, clones called with MiXCR, in-frame beta chains kept. Rows matching on CDR3 protein sequence are summarized as one entry with the most common DNA and genes. Counted in this sample were about 440,000 distinct CDR3 sequences; around two fifths of them appeared once. Together, the top ten hold under 35% of the sample. The sample's treatment or condition label, in plain terms: allogeneic hematopoietic cell transplantation with graft depleted of TCRalphabeta T cells and CD19 B cells. The transplant recipients were children given TCRalphabeta/CD19-depleted allogeneic hematopoietic cell grafts. The CDR3 holds 15 amino acids from the cysteine to the phenylalanine. The retained sequence is limited to the CDR3, 45 bases, with the frame set at the first base. Based on the germline V gene, the CDR1 and CDR2 sequences are MDHEN and SYDVKM. Trimmed from V: 3 bases; trimmed from J: 5 bases; junction bases lacking a gene match: 5.

Sequenced here: PBMCs, sampled before TCRalphabeta/CD19-depleted stem cell transplant. The sequence joins TRBV28 to TRBJ2-3, and TRBD2 aligns with 10 junction nucleotides. The source is a girl aged 2 to 9 with aplastic anemia, due to receive a stem cell transplant. The nucleotides are TGTGCCAGCAGTTTCAGCGGGGGGGCTAAAGATACGCAGTATTTT. Its translation reads: CASSFSGGAKDTQYF.